The 22 T cell receptor beta chains presented below share a single source sample, sequenced in a study of human T cells and chemical hapten exposure. The time point denotes: healthy volunteer bleed at 6 weeks. Extraction of total RNA was performed on unfractionated whole blood. TCRdb reprocessed the RACE reads with MiXCR, giving one entry per CDR3 protein. Here the sample spans approximately 84,000 distinct CDR3 sequences, under 10% being singletons. Sequenced: whole blood. All receptors derive from a male donor in good health. Some clones in this sample may be carry-over from other donors' samples.

This rearrangement joins TRBV2 to TRBJ2-1; possible D gene TRBD1, 5 bases. The CDR3 has 14 residues. CDR1 and CDR2 from the germline V gene are SNHLY and FYNNEI. Deletions cut 4 bases from V and 4 bases from J, with 11 bases between. The CDR3 loop is CASSARVPYNEQFF. The CDR3 DNA reads TGTGCCAGCAGTGCCAGGGTTCCGTACAATGAGCAGTTCTTC.

The gene calls are TRBV5-6 and TRBJ2-5, with TRBD1 matching 10 bases. Per the germline V gene, CDR1 is SGHDT and CDR2 is YYEEEE. Trimming took 3 bases from V and 12 from J; bases not matched to a gene: 5. This CDR3 has 12 residues. CDR3 bases: TGTGCCAGCAGCTACACCGGGACAGGGGAGTACTTC. This gives the protein CASSYTGTGEYF.

The chain joins TRBV9 to TRBJ2-3; 7 bases match TRBD1. The CDR3 is 14 residues long. Germline values: CDR1 SGDLS, CDR2 YYNGEE. V lost 2 bases, J lost 1 base, and 1 base stayed unmatched. The CDR3 loop is CASSVGTGTDTQYF. Here the CDR3 DNA reads TGTGCCAGCAGCGTCGGGACAGGCACAGATACGCAGTATTTT.

This clonotype was counted between two and nine times. The chain recombines TRBV5-1 with TRBJ2-3; D is perhaps TRBD2 (5 bases). V dropped 7 bases and J dropped 0 bases, with 9 bases sitting between them. This CDR3 is built from 13 residues. CDR1 SGHRS and CDR2 YFSETQ come from the germline V gene. CDR3 sequence reads: CASSRGSTDTQYF. DNA of the CDR3: TGCGCCAGCTCCCGCGGGAGCACAGATACGCAGTATTTT.

This clonotype showed up just a few times. The chain has TRBV20-1 and TRBJ1-1, with TRBD1 matching over 8 bases. Germline V gene lookup returns CDR1 DFQATT and CDR2 SNEGSKA (reference sequence). The CDR3 is 13 amino acids. Trimming cost V 2 bases and J 4 bases; bases outside gene matches: 3. CDR3 DNA sequence: TGCAGTGCTAGACAGGGGGCGGGCACTGAAGCTTTCTTT. This codes for CSARQGAGTEAFF.

The chain uses TRBV6-6 and TRBJ1-1; D unresolved. V lost 6 bases, J lost 1 base, and 12 bases lay in between. The length of the CDR3 is 14 residues. CDR1 and CDR2 from the germline V gene are MNHNY and SVGAGI (reference sequence). This CDR3 reads CASSRTPTNTEAFF. The CDR3 DNA reads TGTGCCAGCAGCCGCACCCCGACGAACACTGAAGCTTTCTTT.

In this sample, this clonotype turned up many times. V gene TRBV9 combines with J gene TRBJ1-6, with 10 bases fitting TRBD1. The CDR3 length is 15 residues. Germline V gives CDR1 SGDLS, CDR2 YYNGEE. V shed 4 bases, J shed 8 bases, and the junction held 6 bases outside the gene matches. CDR3 residues: CASSSPGQGYSPLHF. Written as DNA, the CDR3 is TGTGCCAGCAGCTCTCCGGGACAGGGGTATTCACCCCTCCACTTT.

The rearrangement links TRBV7-6 to TRBJ2-3; 9 bases are shared with TRBD2. The CDR3 has 16 residues. Germline V gene sequence: CDR1 SGHVS, CDR2 FNYEAQ. Trimming removed 5 bases from V and 0 bases from J; junction bases left unmatched: 6. DNA for the CDR3: TGTGCCAGCAGCGCAAGACTAGCGGAGAGCACAGATACGCAGTATTTT. Translated: CASSARLAESTDTQYF.

This clonotype appeared many times. The J gene is TRBJ2-6, the V gene TRBV10-3; 9 bases match TRBD1. CDR3 size: 17 residues. From germline, CDR1 is ENHRY and CDR2 SYGVKD. V lost 6 bases, J lost 4 bases, and 10 bases stayed unmatched. In nucleotides, the CDR3 is TGTGCCATCAGCTCGGACAGGGGAGAGTCCGGGGCCAACGTCCTGACTTTC. This gives the protein CAISSDRGESGANVLTF.

The table lists this clonotype with a few counts. The chain joins TRBV12-3 or TRBV12-4 to TRBJ1-1, with D perhaps matching TRBD1 (6 bases). This CDR3 contains 14 residues. Trimming removed 3 bases from V and 5 bases from J, with 13 bases in between. The DNA of the CDR3 is TGTGCCAGCAGTTTCCCGGGGGCGAAGACTGAAGCTTTCTTT. Translated: CASSFPGAKTEAFF.

The chain employs TRBV3-1 and TRBJ1-4; a possible D gene is TRBD1 (5 bases). The V end was cut by 1 base, the J end by 3 bases, with 12 bases between. The CDR3 covers 16 residues. Germline V gene lookup returns CDR1 LGHDT and CDR2 YNNKEL (reference sequence). The CDR3 DNA follows: TGTGCCAGCAGCCAAGGTGTGCAGGGCCCTAATGAAAAACTGTTTTTT. This codes for CASSQGVQGPNEKLFF.

The chain has TRBV14 and TRBJ2-5; 13 positions match TRBD2. Per the germline V gene, CDR1 is SGHDN and CDR2 is FVKESK. J lost 5 bases, V lost 4 bases, and 4 bases had no gene match. This CDR3 spans 15 amino acids. CDR3 nucleotides: TGTGCCAGCAGCCGCGGACTAGCGGGAGCTGAGACCCAGTACTTC. It translates to CASSRGLAGAETQYF.

CDR3 bases: TGTGCCAGCAGCTTAGAAGCGTATACGCAGTATTTT. Translation gives CASSLEAYTQYF. This chain links TRBV11-2 with TRBJ2-3; D call uncertain. This CDR3 is built from 12 residues. Germline CDR1 and CDR2: SGHAT and FQNNGV. Trimming left V 0 bases short and J 7 bases short, with 5 bases between. The whole variable domain, filled in from reference TRBV11-2 and TRBJ2-3, reads EAGVAQSPRYKIIEKRQSVAFWCNPISGHATLYWYQQILGQGPKLLIQFQNNGVVDDSQLPKDRFSAERLKGVDSTLKIQPAKLEDSAVYLCASSLEAYTQYFGPGTRLTVL.

The chain joins TRBV27 to TRBJ2-3; D is unresolved. Germline V gene data show CDR1 as MNHEY and CDR2 as SMNVEV (reference sequence). The length of the CDR3 is 13 residues. The V and J ends lost 4 bases and 0 bases respectively, with 5 bases between them. The CDR3 coding sequence is TGTGCCAGCAGTTCTACCAGCACAGATACGCAGTATTTT. Translated: CASSSTSTDTQYF.

The rearrangement joins TRBV12-3 or TRBV12-4 to TRBJ2-5, with 10 nucleotides matching TRBD1. This CDR3 contains 16 residues. J lost 3 bases, V lost 4 bases, and 8 bases had no gene match. For the CDR3, the DNA is TGTGCCAGCAGTTCACCGGGACAGGGGATAAAAGAGACCCAGTACTTC. Amino acid sequence: CASSSPGQGIKETQYF.

The chain has TRBV10-3 and TRBJ1-2; maybe TRBD1 (6 bases). Germline V CDR1 and CDR2: ENHRY, SYGVKD. The V gene lost 10 bases and the J gene lost 8 bases, with 17 bases spanning the gap. The CDR3 covers 12 residues. CDR3 DNA: TGTGCCACCAGAGACAGGTTCAGAGGCTACACCTTC. Translated, it gives CATRDRFRGYTF.

The chain carries TRBV6-6 and TRBJ2-2; 7 bases match TRBD1. The J segment lost 1 base and the V segment lost 6 bases, leaving 5 bases of the junction unmatched. The CDR3 loop spans 15 amino acids. Germline V lookup: CDR1 MNHNY, CDR2 SVGAGI (reference sequence). CDR3 sequence (DNA): TGTGCCAGCAGCACCGGGACAGTGAACACCGGGGAGCTGTTTTTT. Amino acids: CASSTGTVNTGELFF.

This clonotype turned up a few times. V usage is TRBV20-1 and J usage is TRBJ2-5; 7 nucleotides agree with TRBD1. The V segment lost 1 base and the J segment 5 bases; nucleotides outside the gene matches: 7. The CDR3 loop spans 14 amino acids. CDR1 DFQATT and CDR2 SNEGSKA come from the germline V gene (reference sequence). The CDR3 sequence: CSARGDSPGETQYF. The CDR3 DNA is TGCAGTGCTAGAGGGGACAGCCCCGGTGAGACCCAGTACTTC.

Ten or more counts support this clonotype. The V and J genes are TRBV6-5 and TRBJ2-3; tentatively, D is TRBD1 (6 bases). Trimming shortened V by 2 bases and J by 4 bases, and 16 bases separated the two germline ends. The CDR3 is 16 amino acids. The germline V gene encodes CDR1 MNHEY and CDR2 SVGAGI. CDR3 residues: CASSYAGEQGADTQYF. For the CDR3, the DNA is TGTGCCAGCAGTTACGCAGGGGAACAAGGTGCAGATACGCAGTATTTT.

The genes are TRBV7-2 and TRBJ2-1; 7 bases agree with TRBD2. Losses at the gene ends were 6 bases for V and 6 bases for J; bases not matched to a gene: 11. CDR1 and CDR2 (germline): SGHTA, FQGNSA. This CDR3 is built from 15 residues. CDR3: CASRQTSATINEQFF. The CDR3 DNA is TGTGCCAGCAGACAAACTAGCGCGACGATCAATGAGCAGTTCTTC.

Of note for this clonotype: A read error may account for a junction end that differs from germline. The chain has TRBV5-4 and TRBJ2-7; 12 bases are shared with TRBD2. CDR1 is SGHNT and CDR2 is YYREEE in the germline V gene (reference sequence). The length of the CDR3 is 15 residues. The CDR3 spells CASSSTTSGSYFPDF. Here the CDR3 DNA reads TGTGCCAGCAGCTCCACGACTAGCGGGAGCTACTTCCCCGACTTC.

V gene TRBV5-6 combines with J gene TRBJ2-7; TRBD2 agrees at 13 bases. V gave up 4 bases and J gave up 4 bases; unmatched junction bases: 8. The CDR3 consists of 16 residues. Germline loops: CDR1 SGHDT, CDR2 YYEEEE. The DNA of the CDR3 is TGTGCCAGCAGCCCCTGGACTAGCGGGAGTAGATACGAGCAGTACTTC. It is translated as CASSPWTSGSRYEQYF.